One and the same sample provided the 26 T cell receptor beta chains below, sequenced in a study of blood T cells in healthy people across ages (dated by TCRdb to the mid-2010s). The library came from 5' RACE. Sequencing was performed on an Illumina HiSeq 2500. A second PCR of roughly 6 to 12 cycles was performed with a sample-barcoded 5' primer and a J-beta primer mix. TCRdb cleaned the public reads at Q25 with fastp, built clones with MiXCR and kept in-frame beta chains. For every CDR3 protein sequence, its rows merge into one entry that carries the most common genes and DNA. The sample table shows about 1.1 million distinct CDR3 sequences, and roughly two fifths are seen once. Jointly, the top ten make up around 13% of the sample. The sequenced material came from blood. The receptors shown here come from a man between 18 and 35 years old in good health.

V usage is TRBV14 and J usage is TRBJ1-2; D gene uncertain. CDR1 and CDR2 (germline): SGHDN, FVKESK. The CDR3 length is 14 residues. Trimming left V 1 base short and J 4 bases short, with 10 bases between. CDR3 DNA: TGTGCCAGCAGCCAAGTAGTACAGCCCTATGGCTACACCTTC. It yields the protein CASSQVVQPYGYTF.

The chain employs TRBV2 and TRBJ1-2; TRBD1 matches 7 bases. The CDR3 totals 14 residues. The V gene end was trimmed by 4 bases and the J gene end by 5 bases; junction bases not matched to a gene: 7. Germline V gene lookup returns CDR1 SNHLY and CDR2 FYNNEI. The CDR3 DNA reads as TGTGCCAGCAGTGTTGTGGAGGGGGCGTATGGCTACACCTTC. This encodes CASSVVEGAYGYTF.

The gene calls are TRBV6-2 or TRBV6-3 and TRBJ2-5, with 8 bases matching TRBD2. This CDR3 comprises 15 residues. Germline V gives CDR1 MNHEY, CDR2 SVGEGT. J was trimmed by 5 bases and V by 2 bases; bases with no gene match: 7. The DNA for the CDR3 is TGTGCCAGCAGTTACCCTGGAGCGGGGGTGGAGACCCAGTACTTC. Protein product: CASSYPGAGVETQYF.

This chain joins TRBV10-3 and TRBJ2-6, with 8 bases aligning to TRBD1. The CDR3 runs to 19 residues. Trimming cost V 4 bases and J 0 bases; bases outside gene matches: 11. From germline, CDR1 is ENHRY and CDR2 SYGVKD. CDR3 sequence reads: CAISGRQGAILSGANVLTF. The CDR3, as DNA: TGTGCCATCAGTGGGAGGCAGGGGGCGATTCTCTCTGGGGCCAACGTCCTGACTTTC.

This sequence joins TRBV18 and TRBJ1-6; D perhaps matches TRBD1 (6 bases). Germline V gives CDR1 KGHSH, CDR2 LQKENI. The CDR3 runs 19 residues. V was pared by 3 bases and J by 0 bases, with 18 bases between. The CDR3, as DNA: TGTGCCAGCTCACCTGAACGGGGGACAAAGAGCTCCTATAATTCACCCCTCCACTTT. It is translated as CASSPERGTKSSYNSPLHF.

This chain links TRBV12-3 or TRBV12-4 with TRBJ2-3; 10 bases agree with TRBD2. The CDR3 loop spans 15 amino acids. V was pared by 7 bases and J by 2 bases, with 6 bases of the junction left unmatched. CDR3 residues: CASNPSGGVTDTQYF. CDR3 bases: TGTGCCAGCAACCCTAGCGGGGGTGTCACAGATACGCAGTATTTT.

V and J are TRBV7-9 and TRBJ1-5; 7 nucleotides match TRBD1. The J segment lost 7 bases and the V segment lost 5 bases, leaving 23 bases of the junction unmatched. Germline loops: CDR1 SEHNR, CDR2 FQNEAQ (reference sequence). The CDR3 covers 19 residues. The CDR3 loop reads CASSAATTDRDPREQPQHF. The CDR3, as DNA: TGTGCCAGCAGCGCCGCGACCACTGACAGGGATCCACGAGAGCAGCCCCAGCATTTT.

The chain employs TRBV7-9 and TRBJ2-2; TRBD1 matches 8 bases. CDR1 is SEHNR, CDR2 FQNEAQ, per germline (reference sequence). This CDR3 spans 15 amino acids. Trimming took 5 bases from V and 6 from J; bases not matched to a gene: 8. CDR3 in DNA: TGTGCCAGCAGCAGACAGGGGCAGCGGGCCGGGGAGCTGTTTTTT. Encoded protein: CASSRQGQRAGELFF.

This chain links TRBV20-1 with TRBJ1-2; TRBD1 matches 8 bases. The V gene end was trimmed by 3 bases and the J gene end by 3 bases; junction bases not matched to a gene: 6. Germline CDR1 DFQATT, CDR2 SNEGSKA (reference sequence). This CDR3 comprises 14 residues. For the CDR3, the DNA is TGCAGTGCTAGCCCGACAGGGGAACACTATGGCTACACCTTC. Residues: CSASPTGEHYGYTF.

This clonotype was counted a few times. This sequence joins TRBV27 and TRBJ1-5; D is possibly TRBD1 (5 bases). Trimming removed 5 bases at V and 3 bases at J, with 11 bases between. Germline loops: CDR1 MNHEY, CDR2 SMNVEV (reference sequence). CDR3 length: 14 residues. The CDR3 loop reads CASSGLGDNQPQHF. The CDR3 bases are TGTGCCAGCAGTGGATTGGGGGACAATCAGCCCCAGCATTTT.

Only a few counts were recorded for this clonotype. The CDR3 region is CASSPTLPSGEQYF. CDR3 nucleotides: TGCGCCAGCAGCCCAACCCTCCCATCAGGCGAGCAGTACTTC. The V call is TRBV5-1, the J call TRBJ2-7, with D unresolved. V was trimmed by 4 bases and J by 6 bases, leaving 17 bases between them. In germline, CDR1 is SGHRS, CDR2 YFSETQ. This CDR3 has 14 amino acids.

A single count supports this clonotype. Sequence at one end of the junction differs from germline and may be a read error. This chain joins TRBV29-1 and TRBJ1-1; D uncertain. The CDR3 is made up of 15 amino acids. Germline assignment: CDR1 SQVTM and CDR2 ANQGSEA. CDR3 residues: CSVEVAGPMNTKAFF. CDR3 coding DNA: TGCAGCGTTGAAGTCGCAGGACCCATGAACACTAAAGCTTTCTTT.

This clonotype has ten or more counts. V and J are TRBV24-1 and TRBJ2-3, with 9 bases matching TRBD1. The germline CDR1 and CDR2 sequences are KGHDR and SFDVKD. V dropped 4 bases and J dropped 2; count of bases not matched to a gene: 6. The CDR3 runs to 16 residues. The CDR3, as DNA: TGTGCCACCAGTGAGACGGACAGGGGAATCACAGATACGCAGTATTTT. Its protein product is CATSETDRGITDTQYF.

The chain has TRBV7-2 and TRBJ1-4, with TRBD1 identical over 9 bases. This CDR3 spans 16 amino acids. V lost 5 bases to trimming and J lost 7 bases; unmatched junction nucleotides: 11. CDR1 is SGHTA and CDR2 is FQGNSA in the germline V gene. DNA for the CDR3: TGTGCCAGCAGCCAAGGGACAGGGAGTAGAAGTGAAAAACTGTTTTTT. Its protein product is CASSQGTGSRSEKLFF.

This clonotype was seen many times. The chain employs TRBV12-3 or TRBV12-4 and TRBJ2-3; tentatively, D is TRBD2 (6 bases). This CDR3 has 16 residues. Deletions cut 8 bases from V and 7 bases from J, with 25 bases between. CDR3 sequence (DNA): TGTGCCAGCCGCAAGTGGGTAGCGGACCAACCATATACGCAGTATTTT. The encoded protein is CASRKWVADQPYTQYF.

In this sample, this clonotype turned up a few times. A junction boundary mismatches the germline segment, possibly from a read error. This chain connects TRBV6-1 to TRBJ1-2, with D tentatively TRBD1 (6 bases). Germline CDR1 and CDR2: MNHNS and SASEGT. This CDR3 contains 12 residues. The CDR3 bases are TGTGCCATCAGTCTGGACAGCTATGGCTACACCTTC. This gives the protein CAISLDSYGYTF.

The V and J genes are TRBV6-5 and TRBJ2-5, with 11 bases fitting TRBD2. V was pared by 6 bases and J by 5 bases, with 5 bases of the junction left unmatched. This CDR3 comprises 14 residues. Germline V gene sequence: CDR1 MNHEY, CDR2 SVGAGI. CDR3 sequence: CASRGLAGSETQYF. CDR3 nucleotides: TGTGCCAGCAGAGGACTAGCGGGTTCGGAGACCCAGTACTTC.

This clonotype is a singleton in its sample. V and J are TRBV11-2 and TRBJ2-7; D is perhaps TRBD1 (5 bases). The CDR3 is 14 amino acids. Germline CDR1 SGHAT, CDR2 FQNNGV. V lost 1 base and J 2 bases, leaving 9 bases between the germline ends. In nucleotides, the CDR3 is TGTGCCAGCAGCTTAGGTTCGACAGCCTACGAGCAGTACTTC. It yields the protein CASSLGSTAYEQYF.

At least ten counts were recorded for this clonotype. This chain links TRBV7-9 with TRBJ2-5; TRBD2 aligns across 7 bases. The germline V gene encodes CDR1 SEHNR and CDR2 FQNEAQ (reference sequence). V dropped 1 base and J dropped 5; count of bases not matched to a gene: 7. There are 15 residues in the CDR3. CDR3 region: CASSLVRLAGETQYF. CDR3 DNA sequence: TGTGCCAGCAGCTTAGTCCGACTAGCCGGGGAGACCCAGTACTTC.

This clonotype has a handful of counts. The chain uses TRBV20-1 and TRBJ2-1, with 11 nucleotides matching TRBD2. With 0 bases clipped from V and 8 bases from J, the junction kept 6 bases outside the gene matches. CDR1 is DFQATT and CDR2 is SNEGSKA in the germline V gene (reference sequence). The CDR3 has 15 amino acids. Here the CDR3 reads CSARDSGGAFYEQFF. CDR3 nucleotide sequence: TGCAGTGCTAGAGATAGCGGGGGGGCCTTTTATGAGCAGTTCTTC.

This clonotype was observed a handful of times. V usage is TRBV7-2 and J usage is TRBJ2-5; possibly TRBD1 for D (7 bases). V was pared by 5 bases and J by 4 bases, with 20 bases between. This CDR3 contains 16 residues. Germline V gene sequence: CDR1 SGHTA, CDR2 FQGNSA. The CDR3 region is CASSPAQGGWRETQYF. The CDR3 nucleotides are TGTGCCAGCAGCCCAGCGCAGGGGGGATGGCGAGAGACCCAGTACTTC.

This clonotype was recorded at least ten times. V gene TRBV6-5 combines with J gene TRBJ2-1; D possibly uses TRBD1 or TRBD2 (5 bases each). The CDR3 covers 11 residues. The germline V and J ends were trimmed by 6 bases and 10 bases, with 10 bases remaining between them. The V gene's germline CDR1 is MNHEY and CDR2 SVGAGI. The CDR3 reads CASSYGTEQFF. DNA of the CDR3: TGTGCCAGCAGCTACGGGACCGAGCAGTTCTTC.

This clonotype appeared a few times. The genes are TRBV20-1 and TRBJ1-2; D might be TRBD1 (5 bases). Germline CDR1 and CDR2: DFQATT and SNEGSKA (reference sequence). This CDR3 has 13 residues. Trimming stripped 3 bases from V and 4 bases from J, with 12 bases between. CDR3 nucleotide sequence: TGCAGTGCTAGTAGGCAGGGTGGCTATGGCTACACCTTC. It encodes CSASRQGGYGYTF.

The J gene is TRBJ2-2, the V gene TRBV12-3 or TRBV12-4; 11 positions match TRBD2. Trimming cost V 4 bases and J 3 bases; bases outside gene matches: 10. The CDR3 runs 18 residues. In DNA, the CDR3 is TGTGCCAGCAGTTCCCCACCTACTAGCGGGGGATACACCGGGGAGCTGTTTTTT. Amino acid sequence: CASSSPPTSGGYTGELFF.

This rearrangement joins TRBV21-1 to TRBJ2-2; the table's D call, TRBD1, was not checked against the DNA. TRBV21-1 is given as a pseudogene. CDR3 length equals 16 residues. The CDR3 DNA is TGTGCCAGCAGCAAAAAAGGGTCCCCTCGCACCGGGGAGCTGTTTTTT. This sequence encodes CASSKKGSPRTGELFF.

This clonotype was seen only a few times. The chain couples TRBV7-2 to TRBJ1-2; 8 nucleotides line up with TRBD1. There are 15 residues in the CDR3. Germline V gene sequence: CDR1 SGHTA, CDR2 FQGNSA. The ends lost 5 bases at V and 6 bases at J; junction bases unmatched: 11. CDR3 nucleotides: TGTGCCAGCAGCCCCCCGGACAGGGTAGCGGATGGCTACACCTTC. This translates into CASSPPDRVADGYTF.